The present entry profiles one T cell receptor (beta chain) with its context. Its antigen is as yet unknown. The data stem from a study of T cells in Graves' hyperthyroidism and ophthalmopathy. In the study overall: Staff took peripheral blood when the initial diagnosis was made, before any treatment began. Findings and limits, study-wide: Blood also carried most thyroid clonotypes expanded above 0.001. Ophthalmopathy, as predicted by the model, came a median approximately 5.9 months after the prediction.

Researchers took RNA transcripts and amplified the TCR beta CDR3 regions from them. The study used the HTBI primer set for a first-round RT-PCR of the TCR CDR3. TCRdb re-derived calls from the multiplex PCR reads in MiXCR, one entry per CDR3 protein. The sample has about 690,000 distinct CDR3 sequences; approximately 15% are singletons. CDR3 length: 11 residues. Deletions cut 5 bases from V and 4 bases from J, with 6 bases between. The germline V gene has CDR1 GTSNPN and CDR2 SVGIG (reference sequence). Sequencing was performed on blood. This rearrangement joins TRBV30 to TRBJ2-1; D remains unclear. The receptor was isolated from a man aged 50-59 years with Graves' hyperthyroidism. In DNA form, the CDR3 reads TGTGCCTGGTGTCCGTACAATGAGCAGTTCTTC. Translating gives CAWCPYNEQFF.